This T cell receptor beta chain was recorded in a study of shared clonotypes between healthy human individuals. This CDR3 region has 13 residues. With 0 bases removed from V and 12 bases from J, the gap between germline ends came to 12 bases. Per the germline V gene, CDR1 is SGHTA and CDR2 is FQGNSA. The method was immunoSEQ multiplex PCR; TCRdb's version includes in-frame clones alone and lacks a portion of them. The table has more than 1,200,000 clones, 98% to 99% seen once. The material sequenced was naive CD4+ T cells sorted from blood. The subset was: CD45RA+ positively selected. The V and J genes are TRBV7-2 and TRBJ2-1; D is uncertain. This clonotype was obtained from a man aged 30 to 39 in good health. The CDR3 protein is CASSLAPSRPQFF. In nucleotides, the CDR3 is TGTGCCAGCAGCTTAGCCCCCTCTAGACCGCAGTTCTTC.